The T cell receptor (beta chain) described here comes from a study of OX40 agonist ivuxolimab in advanced cancers. The method was immunoSEQ multiplex PCR; TCRdb's version includes in-frame clones alone and lacks a portion of them. Of tens of thousands of clones in the sample, about 86% are singletons; the top ten hold approximately 2%. Sample: CD4+ or CD8+ T cells sorted from blood, taken in a trial of the OX40 agonist ivuxolimab. The clonotype was recovered from an adult with an advanced solid tumor such as melanoma, head and neck, liver or kidney cancer.

Here the CDR3 DNA reads TGTGCCAGCAGCCGCAATACTAATGAAAAACTGTTTTTT. Amino acid sequence: CASSRNTNEKLFF. This chain connects TRBV7-2 to TRBJ1-4; D ambiguous. Germline CDR1 reads SGHTA; CDR2 reads FQGNSA. Trimming stripped 5 bases from V and 2 bases from J, with 6 bases between. The CDR3 contains 13 residues. The full variable domain, with the rest looked up from reference TRBV7-2 and TRBJ1-4, is GAGVSQSPSNKVTEKGKDVELRCDPISGHTALYWYRQSLGQGLEFLIYFQGNSAPDKSGLPSDRFSAERTGGSVSTLTIQRTQQEDSAVYLCASSRNTNEKLFFGSGTQLSVL.